Below, 23 T cell receptor beta chains from the same sample are listed, as sequenced in a study of shared clonotypes between healthy human individuals. Sequencing used immunoSEQ multiplex PCR; TCRdb keeps in-frame clones, though not all of them. The sample records 2.3 million or so clones, approximately 95% being singletons. Source material: naive CD4+ T cells from PBMCs. This sample's subset: CD45RA+ positively selected. All receptors come from a man between 18 and 35 years old in good health. Some clones in this sample may be carry-over from other donors' samples.

This sequence joins TRBV9 and TRBJ1-5, with TRBD1 matching over 9 bases. Germline trimming cut 0 bases from V and 2 bases from J; bases unmatched to any gene: 3. Looked up from germline, CDR1 is SGDLS and CDR2 is YYNGEE. The CDR3 loop spans 16 amino acids. This CDR3 is CASSVGQGEGNQPQHF. The DNA of the CDR3 is TGTGCCAGCAGCGTAGGACAGGGGGAGGGCAATCAGCCCCAGCATTTT.

This rearrangement joins TRBV10-3 to TRBJ1-4; no clear D gene. The V end was cut by 10 bases, the J end by 0 bases, with 9 bases between. Per germline, CDR1 ENHRY and CDR2 SYGVKD. The CDR3 runs 13 residues. The CDR3 DNA reads TGTGCCACCACGGATGCAACTAATGAAAAACTGTTTTTT. It translates to CATTDATNEKLFF.

This chain links TRBV11-3 with TRBJ2-2, with D unresolved. This CDR3 has 14 residues. Germline V gene data show CDR1 as SGHNT and CDR2 as YENEEA. Trimming removed 0 bases from V and 6 bases from J, with 8 bases in between. CDR3 nucleotide sequence: TGTGCCAGCAGCTTAGAAGGTTTATCCGGGGAGCTGTTTTTT. Residues: CASSLEGLSGELFF.

This rearrangement joins TRBV7-2 to TRBJ2-7, with D perhaps TRBD1 (5 bases). This CDR3 contains 15 residues. Trimming removed 0 bases at V and 3 bases at J, with 12 bases between. Germline V gene data show CDR1 as SGHTA and CDR2 as FQGNSA. The CDR3 region is CASSLAVGTGYEQYF. The CDR3 bases are TGTGCCAGCAGCTTAGCAGTGGGAACAGGCTACGAGCAGTACTTC.

The rearrangement joins TRBV7-2 to TRBJ2-7; no clear D. The CDR3 spans 14 residues. V was shortened by 5 bases and J by 5 bases, with 16 bases between the two germline ends. The germline gives CDR1 SGHTA, CDR2 FQGNSA. The CDR3 sequence is CASSTRGMTDEQYF. The DNA for the CDR3 is TGTGCCAGCAGCACCCGAGGCATGACGGACGAGCAGTACTTC.

The chain combines TRBV10-1 with TRBJ2-2, with 10 bases matching TRBD2. CDR3 length: 18 residues. Germline loops: CDR1 WNHNN, CDR2 SYGVQD (reference sequence). The V gene end was trimmed by 2 bases and the J gene end by 4 bases; junction bases not matched to a gene: 10. The CDR3 DNA sequence: TGCGCCAGCAGTGAGCGGGCTAGCGGGAGTTTCGTCACCGGGGAGCTGTTTTTT. Translated: CASSERASGSFVTGELFF.

The V gene is TRBV19, the J gene TRBJ2-6; D unresolved. Trimming removed 6 bases at V and 3 bases at J, with 6 bases between. Germline V gene sequence: CDR1 LNHDA, CDR2 SQIVND (reference sequence). This CDR3 has 13 residues. As DNA, the CDR3 is TGTGCCAGTAGGGTGTTTGGGGCCAACGTCCTGACTTTC. Translated, it gives CASRVFGANVLTF. The full variable domain, completed using reference TRBV19 and TRBJ2-6, is DGGITQSPKYLFRKEGQNVTLSCEQNLNHDAMYWYRQDPGQGLRLIYYSQIVNDFQKGDIAEGYSVSREKKESFPLTVTSAQKNPTAFYLCASRVFGANVLTFGAGSRLTVL.

This clone was recorded only once. V is TRBV15 and J is TRBJ2-7, with D possibly matching TRBD2 (6 bases). Per the germline V gene, CDR1 is LNHNV and CDR2 is YYDKDF (reference sequence). The CDR3 is 12 amino acids. Between the trimmed V and J ends, which lost 3 bases and 7 bases, there was a span of 10 bases. The CDR3 nucleotides read TGTGCCACCAGCAGGGCCGCGGGGGAGCAGTACTTC. This encodes CATSRAAGEQYF.

As to this clone: Its ends do not fully match the called genes, so a read error is possible. The chain is built from TRBV20-1 and TRBJ2-7; D not certain. The CDR3 sequence is 8 residues long. The germline V gene has CDR1 DFQATT and CDR2 SNEGSKA (reference sequence). CDR3 amino acids: CSAPGPFF. CDR3 nucleotides: TGCAGTGCCCCAGGCCCCTTTTTC.

The rearrangement joins TRBV6-5 to TRBJ2-7, with D tentatively TRBD2 (7 bases). Germline V gene sequence: CDR1 MNHEY, CDR2 SVGAGI. V lost 6 bases and J lost 0, with 15 bases in between. This CDR3 comprises 15 residues. CDR3: CASRGGQQVSYEQYF. CDR3 in DNA: TGTGCCAGCAGGGGGGGGCAGCAAGTCTCCTACGAGCAGTACTTC.

The J gene is TRBJ2-3, the V gene TRBV29-1; D remains ambiguous. Germline V gene lookup returns CDR1 SQVTM and CDR2 ANQGSEA. V lost 4 bases to trimming and J lost 8 bases, with 13 bases between them. The CDR3 extends over 12 amino acids. The CDR3 DNA reads as TGCAGCGTTGGGCTAGAGTTGGGTACGCAGTATTTT. Protein product: CSVGLELGTQYF.

V is TRBV7-2 and J is TRBJ2-1; TRBD2 matches at 10 bases. The V segment lost 5 bases and the J segment 11 bases; nucleotides outside the gene matches: 12. The CDR3 is 15 residues long. In germline, CDR1 is SGHTA, CDR2 FQGNSA. The CDR3 here is CASSTRLAGTMKQFF. CDR3 coding DNA: TGTGCCAGCAGCACACGACTAGCGGGTACAATGAAGCAGTTCTTC.

V usage is TRBV28 and J usage is TRBJ2-7; 10 positions match TRBD2. After removal of 6 bases from V and 3 bases from J, the junction contained 17 bases not matched to a gene. Germline CDR1 is MDHEN and CDR2 is SYDVKM. This CDR3 has 18 amino acids. The CDR3 sequence is CASSLPGLRAGGYYEQYF. The CDR3 DNA reads as TGTGCCAGCAGCCTGCCGGGACTGCGAGCGGGGGGGTACTACGAGCAGTACTTC.

This clone was picked up one time. The rearrangement uses TRBV2 and TRBJ2-7; 12 bases line up with TRBD2. Germline CDR1 and CDR2: SNHLY and FYNNEI. CDR3 length: 18 residues. V dropped 6 bases and J dropped 6; count of bases not matched to a gene: 18. The CDR3 sequence: CASRNYLSSGRAGGEQYF. In DNA form, the CDR3 reads TGTGCCAGCAGGAATTACCTCTCTAGCGGGAGGGCCGGCGGCGAGCAGTACTTC. The full variable domain, its missing parts supplied by reference TRBV2 and TRBJ2-7, is EPEVTQTPSHQVTQMGQEVILRCVPISNHLYFYWYRQILGQKVEFLVSFYNNEISEKSEIFDDQFSVERPDGSNFTLKIRSTKLEDSAMYFCASRNYLSSGRAGGEQYFGPGTRLTVT.

This chain links TRBV5-1 with TRBJ2-7; 7 bases agree with TRBD2. V lost 7 bases and J lost 3; bases outside the gene matches: 10. Germline CDR1 and CDR2: SGHRS and YFSETQ. CDR3 length: 14 residues. CDR3 sequence reads: CASGPSGNFYEQYF. For the CDR3, the DNA is TGCGCCAGCGGCCCGAGCGGGAACTTCTACGAGCAGTACTTC.

This rearrangement joins TRBV25-1 to TRBJ2-4; D remains ambiguous. Germline V gene sequence: CDR1 MGHDK, CDR2 SYGVNS. Trimming shortened V by 3 bases and J by 0 bases, and 15 bases separated the two germline ends. This CDR3 comprises 17 residues. In DNA form, the CDR3 reads TGTGCCAGCAGTGACCCCACCCCCAATTTAGCCAAAAACATTCAGTACTTC. Its protein product is CASSDPTPNLAKNIQYF.

V and J are TRBV28 and TRBJ1-4; 7 bases fit TRBD1. Trimming at V came to 3 bases and at J to 8 bases, leaving 9 bases not matched to a gene. The germline V gene encodes CDR1 MDHEN and CDR2 SYDVKM. The length of the CDR3 is 15 residues. As DNA, the CDR3 is TGTGCCAGCAGTTTCCCCCAGGGGGGAGGGGAAAAACTGTTTTTT. Translating gives CASSFPQGGGEKLFF.

Here the CDR3 reads CASSQGRDGSYEQYF. DNA of the CDR3: TGCGCCAGCAGCCAAGGGAGGGACGGATCCTACGAGCAGTACTTC. The chain employs TRBV4-1 and TRBJ2-7; TRBD2 is a possible D gene (6 bases). Per the germline V gene, CDR1 is MGHRA and CDR2 is YSYEKL. The CDR3 spans 15 residues. The V end was cut by 1 base, the J end by 1 base, with 11 bases between.

This chain connects TRBV29-1 to TRBJ1-2, with D hard to call. CDR3 size: 13 residues. Germline V gene lookup returns CDR1 SQVTM and CDR2 ANQGSEA. V lost 2 bases and J 5 bases, leaving 12 bases between the germline ends. DNA for the CDR3: TGCAGCGTTGAATTGCGGACCCCTTATGGCTACACCTTC. Translating gives CSVELRTPYGYTF.

The V call is TRBV7-9, the J call TRBJ2-1; a possible D gene is TRBD1 (6 bases). Trimming took off 0 bases at V and 10 bases at J, with 10 bases between the two ends. CDR1 SEHNR and CDR2 FQNEAQ come from the germline V gene (reference sequence). The CDR3 has 13 residues. In DNA form, the CDR3 reads TGTGCCAGCAGCTTAGCCGCCGGGACAGAGCAGTTCTTC. Protein sequence: CASSLAAGTEQFF.

Written as DNA, the CDR3 is TGCGCCAGCAGACTAGCGGGGGCCGGGGAGCTGTTTTTT. This translates into CASRLAGAGELFF. The V gene is TRBV5-1, the J gene TRBJ2-2; the match to TRBD2 covers 11 bases. Germline-derived CDR1 and CDR2 are SGHRS and YFSETQ. V shed 5 bases and J 6 bases; nucleotides not matched to a gene: 0. The CDR3 length is 13 residues.

This chain links TRBV7-9 with TRBJ2-5; no reliable D call. This CDR3 is 15 amino acids long. V lost 5 bases and J lost 4, with 17 bases in between. The germline V gene has CDR1 SEHNR and CDR2 FQNEAQ (reference sequence). For the CDR3, the DNA is TGTGCCAGCAGCCCCACCTTATCCCGTCGAGAGACCCAGTACTTC. This translates into CASSPTLSRRETQYF.

This clone has only one observation. The J gene is TRBJ1-2, the V gene TRBV11-2; the D gene is possibly TRBD1 (6 bases). Deletions cut 0 bases from V and 3 bases from J, with 11 bases between. Germline V lookup: CDR1 SGHAT, CDR2 FQNNGV. There are 15 residues in the CDR3. In nucleotides, the CDR3 is TGTGCCAGCAGCTTAGAACTGTACAGGGACTATGGCTACACCTTC. Its protein product is CASSLELYRDYGYTF.